A single sample gave rise to the 26 T cell receptor beta chains below, sequenced in a study of metastatic and nonmetastatic thyroid tumors (dated by TCRdb to 2018 to 2020). The method behind the library was PCR. The instrument given in TCRdb is Illumina HiSeq 4000. The public sequencing data were trimmed at Q25 with fastp and processed into clonotypes with MiXCR by TCRdb, which kept only in-frame beta chains. This sample has 5,000 or so clones in its table, and approximately 35% of those were observed once. Around 28% of the sample rests with the top ten. None of the patients had been given any treatment before thyroid surgery. Sequenced: adjacent normal tissue. The receptors derive from a male donor with papillary thyroid cancer or a benign thyroid nodule (not recorded which). Some clones in this sample may be carry-over from other donors' samples.

This clone was observed a few times. The V gene is TRBV6-2 or TRBV6-3, the J gene TRBJ2-7; TRBD2 might be the D (6 bases). The ends were cut back, 2 bases at V and 2 bases at J, with 7 bases in the middle. The CDR3 extends over 13 amino acids. The germline V gene has CDR1 MNHEY and CDR2 SVGEGT. The chain's CDR3 is CASSYGGTYEQYF. The CDR3 nucleotides are TGTGCCAGCAGTTACGGCGGGACCTACGAGCAGTACTTC.

As DNA, the CDR3 is TGTGCCAGCAGCTCCCCAAGCTCCTACAATGAGCAGTTCTTC. It encodes CASSSPSSYNEQFF. The chain uses TRBV7-8 and TRBJ2-1; D not certain. CDR3 length equals 14 residues. V lost 4 bases and J lost 0, with 7 bases in between. CDR1 SGHVS and CDR2 FQNEAQ come from the germline V gene. Full variable domain (outside the CDR3, taken from reference TRBV7-8 and TRBJ2-1): GAGVSQSPRYKVAKRGQDVALRCDPISGHVSLFWYQQALGQGPEFLTYFQNEAQLDKSGLPSDRFFAERPEGSVSTLKIQRTQQEDSAVYLCASSSPSSYNEQFFGPGTRLTVL.

This clone was counted only a few times. The CDR3 coding sequence is TGCGCCAGCAGTGTTGACCCCGAGACCCAGTACTTC. Its translation: CASSVDPETQYF. The chain joins TRBV10-2 to TRBJ2-5; D gene uncertain. The CDR3 has 12 residues. CDR1 and CDR2 (germline): WSHSY, SAAADI. Trimming shortened V by 4 bases and J by 5 bases, and 8 bases separated the two germline ends.

This clone was seen only a few times. The V and J genes are TRBV6-5 and TRBJ1-6, with a weak D call TRBD1 (5 bases). This CDR3 contains 16 residues. The V gene lost 3 bases and the J gene lost 10 bases, with 19 bases spanning the gap. Germline assignment: CDR1 MNHEY and CDR2 SVGAGI. The CDR3 DNA follows: TGTGCCAGCAGTTATCGCCAATTCCAGGGCGTCTCACCCCTCCACTTT. Translating it yields CASSYRQFQGVSPLHF.

The J gene is TRBJ2-3, the V gene TRBV6-4; the match to TRBD2 covers 10 bases. This CDR3 has 15 amino acids. Germline CDR1 MRHNA, CDR2 SNTAGT. The V segment lost 5 bases and the J segment 1 base; nucleotides outside the gene matches: 3. The CDR3 DNA sequence: TGTGCCAGCAGTTCCGGGACTAGCGGCACAGATACGCAGTATTTT. This translates into CASSSGTSGTDTQYF.

The CDR3 DNA reads TGTGCCAGCAGCCAAACAGGTGGGAACACTGAAGCTTTCTTT. Its protein is CASSQTGGNTEAFF. J is TRBJ1-1 and V is TRBV3-1; weak D call: TRBD1 (5 bases). Between the trimmed V and J ends, which lost 2 bases and 1 base, there was a span of 8 bases. The germline CDR1 and CDR2 sequences are LGHDT and YNNKEL (reference sequence). This CDR3 spans 14 amino acids.

This clone turned up a few times. The gene calls are TRBV5-1 and TRBJ2-1; 12 nucleotides line up with TRBD2. The ends lost 3 bases at V and 5 bases at J; junction bases unmatched: 0. Looked up from germline, CDR1 is SGHRS and CDR2 is YFSETQ. The CDR3 is 14 residues long. CDR3 protein: CASSWTSGNNEQFF. CDR3 coding DNA: TGCGCCAGCAGCTGGACTAGCGGGAACAATGAGCAGTTCTTC.

This clone turned up a few times. Other DNA sequences in the same sample also yield this CDR3. The rearrangement joins TRBV6-1 to TRBJ2-2; perhaps TRBD1 as D (5 bases). CDR1 MNHNS and CDR2 SASEGT come from the germline V gene. V was cut by 5 bases and J by 2 bases, with 12 bases left in between. The CDR3 covers 15 residues. CDR3 coding DNA: TGTGCCAGCAGTCTTCGAAGGGGAAACACCGGGGAGCTGTTTTTT. Protein sequence: CASSLRRGNTGELFF.

As to this clone: The junction does not match germline at one end; this may be a read error. The chain links TRBV28 to TRBJ2-1; 11 bases fit TRBD2. Per the germline V gene, CDR1 is MDHEN and CDR2 is SYDVKM. The CDR3 runs 19 residues. Written as DNA, the CDR3 is TGTGGCAGCAGTTTACCGGGACTAGCGGTAGGACGTTGCTCCTACGAGCAGTTCTTC. Amino acids: CGSSLPGLAVGRCSYEQFF.

Only a few counts were recorded for this clone. The J gene is TRBJ1-2, the V gene TRBV6-1, with a tentative D call TRBD1 (5 bases). The CDR3 covers 12 residues. Germline values: CDR1 MNHNS, CDR2 SASEGT. The V gene lost 5 bases and the J gene lost 7 bases, with 11 bases spanning the gap. The CDR3 DNA is TGTGCCAGCAGTCCCATGGGGGTTGGCTACACCTTC. It is translated as CASSPMGVGYTF.

This clone was found a few times. The rearrangement links TRBV20-1 to TRBJ2-7, with TRBD2 as a possible D gene (5 bases). Per the germline V gene, CDR1 is DFQATT and CDR2 is SNEGSKA (reference sequence). V was clipped by 0 bases and J by 7 bases, with 16 bases between them. This CDR3 is 14 amino acids long. The CDR3 sequence is CSARELARKSEQYF. Written as DNA, the CDR3 is TGCAGTGCTAGAGAGCTAGCTCGAAAAAGTGAGCAGTACTTC.

V is TRBV5-1 and J is TRBJ2-7; a weak D match, TRBD1 (5 bases). Looked up from germline, CDR1 is SGHRS and CDR2 is YFSETQ. The CDR3 loop spans 16 amino acids. Trimming cost V 2 bases and J 0 bases, with 15 bases left between them. CDR3 residues: CASSLSGLESSYEQYF. CDR3 nucleotides: TGCGCCAGCAGCTTATCAGGGCTCGAAAGCTCCTACGAGCAGTACTTC.

CDR3 loop: CASSQGPGTSFGEQYF. The CDR3 region has the DNA TGTGCCAGCAGCCAAGGCCCCGGGACCTCGTTCGGCGAGCAGTACTTC. The V gene is TRBV14, the J gene TRBJ2-7; D assignment may be TRBD1 or TRBD2 (5 bases each). The germline V and J ends were trimmed by 1 base and 6 bases, with 19 bases remaining between them. This CDR3 is 16 amino acids long. CDR1 is SGHDN and CDR2 is FVKESK in the germline V gene.

The chain couples TRBV6-1 to TRBJ2-7, with D unresolved. Germline V lookup: CDR1 MNHNS, CDR2 SASEGT. The CDR3 contains 15 residues. With 6 bases removed from V and 6 bases from J, the gap between germline ends came to 21 bases. CDR3 residues: CASSPYGGCVSEQYF. Written as DNA, the CDR3 is TGTGCCAGCAGCCCCTACGGTGGGTGTGTCAGCGAGCAGTACTTC.

The genes are TRBV10-3 and TRBJ1-1, with D possibly being TRBD1 (6 bases). V was shortened by 7 bases and J by 8 bases, with 17 bases between the two germline ends. CDR3 length: 13 amino acids. Germline V gene sequence: CDR1 ENHRY, CDR2 SYGVKD. The CDR3 nucleotides read TGTGCCATCACTCGGGGGGGGCAAGGGGAAGCTTTCTTT. Translating it yields CAITRGGQGEAFF.

This chain uses TRBV11-3 with TRBJ1-1; weak D call: TRBD1 (5 bases). Trimming shortened V by 2 bases and J by 3 bases, and 7 bases separated the two germline ends. The length of the CDR3 is 13 residues. Germline CDR1 SGHNT, CDR2 YENEEA. The CDR3 DNA is TGTGCCAGCAGCTTATGGGGGTACACTGAAGCTTTCTTT. Residues: CASSLWGYTEAFF. Variable domain in full (rest from reference TRBV11-3 and TRBJ1-1): EAGVVQSPRYKIIEKKQPVAFWCNPISGHNTLYWYLQNLGQGPELLIRYENEEAVDDSQLPKDRFSAERLKGVDSTLKIQPAELGDSAVYLCASSLWGYTEAFFGQGTRLTVV.

This clone occurred a few times. This sequence joins TRBV6-1 and TRBJ1-6; D gene uncertain. The CDR3 is 14 amino acids. Trimming took 5 bases from V and 7 from J, leaving 12 bases between them. Germline V gene sequence: CDR1 MNHNS, CDR2 SASEGT. The CDR3 coding sequence is TGTGCCAGCAGTCTAGAGGGCGTCAATTCACCCCTCCACTTT. Translating it yields CASSLEGVNSPLHF.

V and J are TRBV9 and TRBJ2-1; D gene uncertain. The CDR3 sequence is 14 residues long. Trimming cost V 0 bases and J 9 bases, with 13 bases left between them. The V gene's germline CDR1 is SGDLS and CDR2 YYNGEE. This chain's CDR3 is CASSVDLGEAEQFF. The CDR3 DNA is TGTGCCAGCAGCGTAGATCTAGGAGAAGCTGAGCAGTTCTTC.

This clone showed up just a few times. This rearrangement joins TRBV27 to TRBJ1-2; possibly TRBD1 for D (5 bases). Looked up from germline, CDR1 is MNHEY and CDR2 is SMNVEV (reference sequence). The CDR3 has 14 amino acids. V was cut by 5 bases and J by 8 bases, with 18 bases left in between. The CDR3 coding sequence is TGTGCCAGCAGTCCCCGCAGGGAGTCGGGGGGCTACACCTTC. Amino acids: CASSPRRESGGYTF.

With respect to this clone: In this CDR3 the conserved last residue, phenylalanine or tryptophan, is missing, so a read error is likely. The J gene is TRBJ2-1, the V gene TRBV24-1; 7 nucleotides align to TRBD2. The CDR3 is made up of 15 amino acids. V lost 8 bases and J lost 8; bases outside the gene matches: 14. Germline CDR1 KGHDR, CDR2 SFDVKD. CDR3 amino acids: CATIERGLDYHEQFI. The CDR3 coding sequence is TGTGCCACCATTGAACGAGGACTAGATTACCATGAGCAGTTCATC.

This clone was observed a handful of times. The CDR3 nucleotides are TGTGCCAGCAGTGAACGGGGTTTGGAGGGGGTAGTTGGGTTCTTC. Translated: CASSERGLEGVVGFF. The chain combines TRBV6-1 with TRBJ2-1, with D possibly called TRBD1 or TRBD2 (6 bases each). V was pared by 2 bases and J by 15 bases, with 23 bases between. The CDR3 is made up of 15 amino acids. Germline V lookup: CDR1 MNHNS, CDR2 SASEGT.

On this clone itself: The conserved closing phenylalanine or tryptophan is absent in this CDR3, likely reflecting a read error. The J gene is TRBJ2-3, the V gene TRBV28, with D uncertain. Germline lookup yields CDR1 MDHEN and CDR2 SYDVKM. V lost 4 bases and J lost 6, with 23 bases in between. The CDR3 has 17 amino acids. The CDR3 nucleotides read TGTGCCAGCAGTTATCCCAACCGGTGCCCTGCAGGCGATACGCAGTATTAT. Its protein product is CASSYPNRCPAGDTQYY.

This clone occurred a few times. The rearrangement joins TRBV6-1 to TRBJ2-5; D gene uncertain. Trimming cost V 6 bases and J 5 bases, with 13 bases left between them. The V gene's germline CDR1 is MNHNS and CDR2 SASEGT. The CDR3 loop spans 13 amino acids. CDR3 amino acids: CASRATRQETQYF. The CDR3 nucleotides read TGTGCCAGCAGAGCCACACGCCAGGAGACCCAGTACTTC.

This clone was detected a few times. The chain combines TRBV12-3 or TRBV12-4 with TRBJ1-2, with 8 bases that match TRBD1. The CDR3 length is 15 residues. V dropped 4 bases and J dropped 4; count of bases not matched to a gene: 8. Here the CDR3 DNA reads TGTGCCAGCAGTTCTCCTGACAGGGGTGTCTATGGCTACACCTTC. Encoded protein: CASSSPDRGVYGYTF.

Only a few counts were recorded for this clone. Relative to the germline gene, one junction end is altered; a read error may explain this. Other DNA sequences in this sample translate to the same CDR3. V gene TRBV27 combines with J gene TRBJ1-5, with no clear D. Germline V lookup: CDR1 MNHEY, CDR2 SMNVEV (reference sequence). This CDR3 has 14 residues. CDR3 protein: CASSLNGNNQPQHF. The CDR3 DNA is TGTGCCAGCAGTTTAAACGGGAACAATCAGCCCCAACATTTT.

This clone was seen a handful of times. The gene calls are TRBV11-2 and TRBJ1-1, with TRBD1 as a possible D gene (6 bases). CDR3 length equals 13 residues. The V end was cut by 3 bases, the J end by 6 bases, with 11 bases between. The germline gives CDR1 SGHAT, CDR2 FQNNGV. The CDR3 region is CASSLLQGSEAFF. The CDR3 DNA follows: TGTGCCAGCAGCTTGCTACAGGGTTCTGAAGCTTTCTTT.